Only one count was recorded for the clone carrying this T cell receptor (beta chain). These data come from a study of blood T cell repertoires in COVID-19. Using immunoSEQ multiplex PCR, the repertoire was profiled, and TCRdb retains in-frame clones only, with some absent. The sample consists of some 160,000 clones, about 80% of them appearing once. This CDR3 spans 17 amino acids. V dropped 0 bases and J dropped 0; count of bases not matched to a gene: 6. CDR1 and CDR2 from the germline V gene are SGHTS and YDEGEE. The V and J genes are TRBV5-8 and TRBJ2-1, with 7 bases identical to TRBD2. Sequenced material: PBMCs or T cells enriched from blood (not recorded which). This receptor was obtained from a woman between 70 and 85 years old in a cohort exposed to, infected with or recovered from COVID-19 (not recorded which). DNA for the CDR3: TGTGCCAGCAGCTTGGGGTCTACTAGCGTCTCCTACAATGAGCAGTTCTTC. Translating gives CASSLGSTSVSYNEQFF.